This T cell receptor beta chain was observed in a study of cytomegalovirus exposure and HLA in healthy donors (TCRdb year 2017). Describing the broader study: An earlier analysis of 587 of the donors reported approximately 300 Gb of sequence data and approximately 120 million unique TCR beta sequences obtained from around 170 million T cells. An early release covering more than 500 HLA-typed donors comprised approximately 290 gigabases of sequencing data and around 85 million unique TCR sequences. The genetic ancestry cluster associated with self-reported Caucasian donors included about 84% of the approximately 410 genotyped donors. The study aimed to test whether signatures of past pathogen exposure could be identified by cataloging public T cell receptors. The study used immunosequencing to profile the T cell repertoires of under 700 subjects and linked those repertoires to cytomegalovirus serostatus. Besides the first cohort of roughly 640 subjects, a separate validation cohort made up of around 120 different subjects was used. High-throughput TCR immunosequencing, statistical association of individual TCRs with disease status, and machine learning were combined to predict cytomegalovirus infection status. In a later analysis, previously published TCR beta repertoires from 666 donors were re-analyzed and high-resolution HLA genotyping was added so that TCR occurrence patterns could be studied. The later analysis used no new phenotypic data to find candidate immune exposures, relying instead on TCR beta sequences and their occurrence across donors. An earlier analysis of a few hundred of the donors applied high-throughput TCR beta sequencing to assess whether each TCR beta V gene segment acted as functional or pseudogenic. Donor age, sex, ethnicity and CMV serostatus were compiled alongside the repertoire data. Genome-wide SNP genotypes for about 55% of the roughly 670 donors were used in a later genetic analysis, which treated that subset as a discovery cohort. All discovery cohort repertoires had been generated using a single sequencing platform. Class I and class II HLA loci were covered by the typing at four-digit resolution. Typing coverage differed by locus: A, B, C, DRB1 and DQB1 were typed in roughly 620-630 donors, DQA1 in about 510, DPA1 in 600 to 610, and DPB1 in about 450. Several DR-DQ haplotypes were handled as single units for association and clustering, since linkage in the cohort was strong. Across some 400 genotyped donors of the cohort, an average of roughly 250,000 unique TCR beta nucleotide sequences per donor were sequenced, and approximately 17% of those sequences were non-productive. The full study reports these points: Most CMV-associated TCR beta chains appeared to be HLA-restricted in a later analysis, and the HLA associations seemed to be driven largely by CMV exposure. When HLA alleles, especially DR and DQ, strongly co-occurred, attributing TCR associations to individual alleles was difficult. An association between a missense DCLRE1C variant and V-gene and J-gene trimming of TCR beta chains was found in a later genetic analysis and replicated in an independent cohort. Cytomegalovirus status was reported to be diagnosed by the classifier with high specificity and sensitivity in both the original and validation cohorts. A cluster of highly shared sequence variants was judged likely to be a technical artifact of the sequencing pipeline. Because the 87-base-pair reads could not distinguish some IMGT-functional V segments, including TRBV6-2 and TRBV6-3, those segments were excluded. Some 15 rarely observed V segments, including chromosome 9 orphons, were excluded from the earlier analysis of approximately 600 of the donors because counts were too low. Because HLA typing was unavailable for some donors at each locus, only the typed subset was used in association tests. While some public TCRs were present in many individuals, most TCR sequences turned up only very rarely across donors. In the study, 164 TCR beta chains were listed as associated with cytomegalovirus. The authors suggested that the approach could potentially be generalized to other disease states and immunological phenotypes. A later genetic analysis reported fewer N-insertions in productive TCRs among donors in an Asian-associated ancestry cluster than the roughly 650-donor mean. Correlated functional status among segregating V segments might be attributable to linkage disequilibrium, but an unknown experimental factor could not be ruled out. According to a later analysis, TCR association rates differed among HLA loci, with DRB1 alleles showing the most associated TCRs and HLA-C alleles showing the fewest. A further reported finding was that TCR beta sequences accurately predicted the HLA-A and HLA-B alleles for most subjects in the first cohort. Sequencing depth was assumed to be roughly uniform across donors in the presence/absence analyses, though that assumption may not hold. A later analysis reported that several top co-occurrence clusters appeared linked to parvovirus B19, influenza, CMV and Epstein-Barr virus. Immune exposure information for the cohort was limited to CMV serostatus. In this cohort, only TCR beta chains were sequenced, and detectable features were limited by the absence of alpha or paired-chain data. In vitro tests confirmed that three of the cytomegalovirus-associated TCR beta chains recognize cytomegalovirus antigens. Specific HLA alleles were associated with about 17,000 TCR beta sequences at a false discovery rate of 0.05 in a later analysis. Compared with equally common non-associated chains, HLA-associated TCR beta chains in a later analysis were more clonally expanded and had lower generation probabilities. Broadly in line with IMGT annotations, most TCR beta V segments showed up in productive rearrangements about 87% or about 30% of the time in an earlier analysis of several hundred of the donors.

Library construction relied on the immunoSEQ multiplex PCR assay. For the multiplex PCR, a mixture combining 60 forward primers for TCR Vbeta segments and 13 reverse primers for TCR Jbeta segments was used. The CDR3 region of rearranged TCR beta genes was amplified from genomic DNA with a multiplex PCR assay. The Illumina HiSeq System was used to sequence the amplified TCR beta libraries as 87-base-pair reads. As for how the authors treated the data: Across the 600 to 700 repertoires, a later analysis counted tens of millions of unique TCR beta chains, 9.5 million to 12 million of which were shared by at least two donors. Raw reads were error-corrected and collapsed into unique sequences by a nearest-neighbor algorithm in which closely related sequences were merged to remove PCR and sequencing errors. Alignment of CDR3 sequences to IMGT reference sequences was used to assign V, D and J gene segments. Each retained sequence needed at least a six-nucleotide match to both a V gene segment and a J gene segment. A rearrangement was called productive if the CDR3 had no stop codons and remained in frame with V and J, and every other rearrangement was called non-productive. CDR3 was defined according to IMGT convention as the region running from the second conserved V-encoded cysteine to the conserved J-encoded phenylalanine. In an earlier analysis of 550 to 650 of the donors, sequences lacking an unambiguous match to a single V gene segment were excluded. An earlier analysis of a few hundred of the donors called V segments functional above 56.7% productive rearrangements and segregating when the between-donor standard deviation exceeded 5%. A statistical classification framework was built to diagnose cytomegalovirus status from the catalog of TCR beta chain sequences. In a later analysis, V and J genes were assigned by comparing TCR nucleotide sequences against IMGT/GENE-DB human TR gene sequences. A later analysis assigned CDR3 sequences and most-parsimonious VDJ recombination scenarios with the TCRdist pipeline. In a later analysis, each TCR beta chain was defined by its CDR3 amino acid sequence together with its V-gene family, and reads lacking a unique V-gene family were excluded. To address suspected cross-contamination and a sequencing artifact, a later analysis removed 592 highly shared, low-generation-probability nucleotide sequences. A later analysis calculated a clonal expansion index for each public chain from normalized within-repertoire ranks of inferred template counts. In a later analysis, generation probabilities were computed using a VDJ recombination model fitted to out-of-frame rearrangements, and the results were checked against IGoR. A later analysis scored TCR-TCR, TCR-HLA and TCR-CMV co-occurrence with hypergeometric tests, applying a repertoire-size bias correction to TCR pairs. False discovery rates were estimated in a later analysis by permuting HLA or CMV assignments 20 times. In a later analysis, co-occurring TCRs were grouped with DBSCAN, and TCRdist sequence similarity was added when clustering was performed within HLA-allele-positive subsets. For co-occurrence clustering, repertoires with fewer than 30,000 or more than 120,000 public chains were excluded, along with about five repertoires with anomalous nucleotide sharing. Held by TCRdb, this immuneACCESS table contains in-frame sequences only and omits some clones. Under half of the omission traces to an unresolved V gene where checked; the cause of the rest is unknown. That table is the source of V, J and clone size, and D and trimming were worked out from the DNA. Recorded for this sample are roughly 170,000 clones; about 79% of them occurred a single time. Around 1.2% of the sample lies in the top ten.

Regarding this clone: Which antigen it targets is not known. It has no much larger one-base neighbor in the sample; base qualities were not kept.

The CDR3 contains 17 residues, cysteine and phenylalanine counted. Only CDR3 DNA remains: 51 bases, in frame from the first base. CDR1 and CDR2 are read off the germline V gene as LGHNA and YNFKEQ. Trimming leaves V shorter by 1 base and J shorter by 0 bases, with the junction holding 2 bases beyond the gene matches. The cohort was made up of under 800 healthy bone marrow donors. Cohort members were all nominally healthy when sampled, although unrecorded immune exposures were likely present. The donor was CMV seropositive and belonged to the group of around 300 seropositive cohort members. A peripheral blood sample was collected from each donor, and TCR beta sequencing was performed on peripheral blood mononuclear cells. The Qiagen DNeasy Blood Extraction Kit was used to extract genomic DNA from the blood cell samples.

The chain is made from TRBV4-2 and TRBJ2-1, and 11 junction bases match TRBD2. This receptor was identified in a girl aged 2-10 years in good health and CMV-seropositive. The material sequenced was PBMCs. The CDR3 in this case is CASSQVAGGSSYNEQFF. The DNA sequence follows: TGTGCCAGCAGCCAAGTAGCGGGAGGGAGCTCCTACAATGAGCAGTTCTTC.